The rows below give T cell receptor beta chains drawn from one sample of a study of T cells in Graves' hyperthyroidism and ophthalmopathy. TCRdb passed the multiplex PCR reads through MiXCR, listing each CDR3 protein once. The table has about 290,000 distinct CDR3 sequences, over 15% seen once. The sequenced sample was blood. All receptors derive from a woman between 55 and 75 years old with Graves' ophthalmopathy. Both conserved end residues are part of each CDR3. The D gene is left open where the match is weak. A row's size may be missing; if present it is once, few, many or a size class.

TGCAGTGCTAGAGGGGACAGAGGCTTCTATGGCTACACCTTC CSARGDRGFYGYTF TRBD1 TRBJ1-2 TRBV20-1 many
TGTGCCAGCAGTACCAGGGGACAAGAGACCCAGTACTTC CASSTRGQETQYF NA TRBJ2-5 TRBV27 many
TGTGCTTCGCGGGACACAGTTCGGGAGCAGTACTTC CASRDTVREQYF NA TRBJ2-7 TRBV6-1 NA
TGTGCCAGCAGCCCTCCGGGGGGCGAGGGAGGAGGCTACACCTTC CASSPPGGEGGGYTF NA TRBJ1-2 TRBV7-9 few
TGCAGTGCTAGTCAGCTGGGAGGGGGGGAAACATCCTACGAGCAGTACTTC CSASQLGGGETSYEQYF NA TRBJ2-7 TRBV20-1 many
TGTGCCAGTAGTATAAGCGGGAGTCGGAATGAGCAGTTCTTC CASSISGSRNEQFF TRBD2 TRBJ2-1 TRBV19 few
TGCGCCAGCAGCCAGATAGGGACAGCATCTGAAGCTTTCTTT CASSQIGTASEAFF TRBD1 TRBJ1-1 TRBV4-1 many
TGTGCCAGCCAGACAGGGGTTAGCAATCAGCCCCAGCATTTT CASQTGVSNQPQHF TRBD1 TRBJ1-5 TRBV19 NA
TGTGCCAGCTTGGCGGGAGAGTACACCGGGGAGCTGTTTTTT CASLAGEYTGELFF TRBD2 TRBJ2-2 TRBV2 many
TGCAGTGCCCGGGACTTCGGGGCCGGGGAGCTGTTTTTT CSARDFGAGELFF NA TRBJ2-2 TRBV20-1 many
TGTGCCAGCAGTGAATATAGGGGGGCAGGGGCCAACGTCCTGACTTTC CASSEYRGAGANVLTF NA TRBJ2-6 TRBV25-1 few
TGTGCCAGCAGATGGACAGGGTTTTATGGAAACACCATATATTTT CASRWTGFYGNTIYF TRBD1 TRBJ1-3 TRBV2 NA
TGTGCCATCAGCGCCACTGATTCCTACGAGCAGTACTTC CAISATDSYEQYF NA TRBJ2-7 TRBV10-3 few
TGTGCCAGCAGTTTGGGTTTGGGGTACGAGCAGTACTTC CASSLGLGYEQYF NA TRBJ2-7 TRBV12-3/TRBV12-4 many
TGCAGCGGTTGGGGCGGGAGGGGTGCTGACGAGCAGTACTTC CSGWGGRGADEQYF TRBD2 TRBJ2-7 TRBV29-1 NA
TGCAGCGGGACCAGGGAGTACGAGCAGTACTTC CSGTREYEQYF NA TRBJ2-7 TRBV20-1 few
TGTGCCAGCAGCCCCGGGACTAGCGGACCATATGTCTCCTACGAGCAGTACTTC CASSPGTSGPYVSYEQYF TRBD2 TRBJ2-7 TRBV14 few
TGTGCCAGCAGCTTGTACACCGGGGAGCTGTTTTTT CASSLYTGELFF NA TRBJ2-2 TRBV11-2 many
TGTGCCAGCAGTGAAGGCTTTATGAGAGAGACCCAGTACTTC CASSEGFMRETQYF NA TRBJ2-5 TRBV6-1 many
TGTGCCAGCAGTTTTACTGGGGTAAATCAGCCCCAGCATTTT CASSFTGVNQPQHF NA TRBJ1-5 TRBV27 many
TGTGCCAGCAGCCAGACAGGGGGGGAGACCCAGTACTTC CASSQTGGETQYF TRBD1 TRBJ2-5 TRBV11-1 many
TGCGCCAGCAGCCAAGATCACGAAGAGACCCAGTACTTC CASSQDHEETQYF NA TRBJ2-5 TRBV4-1 few
TGCAGCGTTGACTCTCAGGCTAACACTGAAGCTTTCTTT CSVDSQANTEAFF NA TRBJ1-1 TRBV29-1 many
TGTGCTAGTGGTTGGGGGACTAGCGGGGGCCAAGAGACCCAGTACTTC CASGWGTSGGQETQYF TRBD2 TRBJ2-5 TRBV12-5 many
TGTGCCAGCAGCTCGCGGACAGGATATTCACCCCTCCACTTT CASSSRTGYSPLHF TRBD1 TRBJ1-6 TRBV7-2 many
TGCGCCAGCAGCTTGGACAGGTTTACCTACGAGCAGTACTTC CASSLDRFTYEQYF NA TRBJ2-7 TRBV5-1 many
TGCAGCGCTGGGGGCAGGAACACTGAAGCTTTCTTT CSAGGRNTEAFF NA TRBJ1-1 TRBV29-1 NA
TGTGCCAGCACCCCCGACGGTGGCTCCTACAATGAGCAGTTCTTC CASTPDGGSYNEQFF NA TRBJ2-1 TRBV6-1 NA
TGCGCCAGCAGCTTGGCCAACGAATCACCCCTCCACTTT CASSLANESPLHF NA TRBJ1-6 TRBV5-1 many
TGTGCCAGCACGACGAGCACAGATACGCAGTATTTT CASTTSTDTQYF NA TRBJ2-3 TRBV6-1 few
TGTGCCAGCAGCGTGACGGGCTCTGGGGCCAACGTCCTGACTTTC CASSVTGSGANVLTF NA TRBJ2-6 TRBV9 NA
TGTGCCAGTCAGGGGACAGGGGACTCCTACGAGCAGTACTTC CASQGTGDSYEQYF TRBD1 TRBJ2-7 TRBV27 many
TGTGCCAGCAGTTACCTCCCAGGACTAGCGTCAGAGACCCAGTACTTC CASSYLPGLASETQYF TRBD2 TRBJ2-5 TRBV6-6 many
TGTGCCAGCAGTTTCTATGGCAGGGCAGAGACCCAGTACTTC CASSFYGRAETQYF NA TRBJ2-5 TRBV28 many
TGTGCCAGCAGCTTAGACAGGGGGACCGGGGAGCTGTTTTTT CASSLDRGTGELFF TRBD1 TRBJ2-2 TRBV7-8 NA
TGTGCCAGCAGTTTAAAAAACCCCGGGACAGTGTTTTACTACGAGCAGTACTTC CASSLKNPGTVFYYEQYF TRBD1 TRBJ2-7 TRBV12-3/TRBV12-4 many
TGTGCCAGCAGTCTTTTCCGGAGCTCTAAGGTCGGGGAGCTGTTTTTT CASSLFRSSKVGELFF NA TRBJ2-2 TRBV28 NA
TGTGCCAGCAGCAGATACAGGGACACTGAAGCTTTCTTT CASSRYRDTEAFF NA TRBJ1-1 TRBV7-2 many
TGTGCCAGCAGTTTCCAGACCCTAGCTAGGGCTGGGGCCAACGTCCTGACTTTC CASSFQTLARAGANVLTF NA TRBJ2-6 TRBV27 few
TGCGCCAGCAGCCCGTTGGGACAGGTTACAGATACGCAGTATTTT CASSPLGQVTDTQYF TRBD1 TRBJ2-3 TRBV5-1 many
TGTGCCATCAGTTCTGGGGGCGGGGTCCAAGAGACCCAGTACTTC CAISSGGGVQETQYF NA TRBJ2-5 TRBV10-3 NA
TGTGCCAGCAGCTTTCAGAGGAGGACCTACGAGCAGTACTTC CASSFQRRTYEQYF NA TRBJ2-7 TRBV5-5 NA
TGTGCCAGCAGCGCCGTCAAGGGGGCCCCGGAGACCCAGTACTTC CASSAVKGAPETQYF TRBD1 TRBJ2-5 TRBV11-2 many
TGTGCCAGCTCACTTAGCGTACAAGAGACCCAGTACTTC CASSLSVQETQYF NA TRBJ2-5 TRBV18 many
TGTGCCAGCAGCGTAGGGGCGGGCGCGTGGACCCAGTACTTC CASSVGAGAWTQYF NA TRBJ2-5 TRBV3-1 many
TGTGCCAGCAGCCAGGACAGGGCCCTAAATGAAAAACTGTTTTTT CASSQDRALNEKLFF TRBD1 TRBJ1-4 TRBV12-3/TRBV12-4 NA
TGTGCCAGCCTACGATGGGCGGACTCAGAGCAGTACTTC CASLRWADSEQYF NA TRBJ2-7 TRBV5-6 many
TGCGCCAGCAGCCAAGATTTGGGAGGGCAGTACGTCCAGCAGTACTTC CASSQDLGGQYVQQYF TRBD2 TRBJ2-7 TRBV4-3 many
TGTGCCAGCAGCGTATTGGTGACTGGGAGCTCCTACGAGCAGTACTTC CASSVLVTGSSYEQYF NA TRBJ2-7 TRBV14 NA
TGTGCCAGCAGCCCGGGGCCAACCACCGGGGAGCTGTTTTTT CASSPGPTTGELFF NA TRBJ2-2 TRBV12-3/TRBV12-4 NA
TGTGCCAGCAGTTACTCGAACGAGCAGTACTTC CASSYSNEQYF NA TRBJ2-7 TRBV6-5 many
TGTGCCAGCAGCCCGCGGACAGGGAGGGGGACCCAGTACTTC CASSPRTGRGTQYF NA TRBJ2-5 TRBV27 many
TGTGCCAGCAGTTACCCCGACACGAACACCGGGGAGCTGTTTTTT CASSYPDTNTGELFF NA TRBJ2-2 TRBV6-2/TRBV6-3 many
TGTGCCAGCTCACGTCAGGCGCCCTACAATGAGCAGTTCTTC CASSRQAPYNEQFF NA TRBJ2-1 TRBV18 NA
TGTGCCAGCAGCTACAGGGGAAGCGGGGAGCTGTTTTTT CASSYRGSGELFF TRBD1 TRBJ2-2 TRBV6-4 once
TGTGCCAGCAGCTTAGTAGGCGGGGCTCTAGCTTATGGCTACACCTTC CASSLVGGALAYGYTF NA TRBJ1-2 TRBV7-8 few
TGCGCCAGCAGCTTGGAACTAGCCAAAAACATTCAGTACTTC CASSLELAKNIQYF NA TRBJ2-4 TRBV5-1 few
TGCAGTGCTTCGCCCCCCCTACTCTACGAGCAGTACTTC CSASPPLLYEQYF NA TRBJ2-7 TRBV20-1 many